This T cell receptor beta chain was observed in a study of blood T cells in healthy people across ages (dated by TCRdb to the mid-2010s). Regarding the research as a whole: In model experiments, roughly one uniquely barcoded TCR beta cDNA molecule per two T cells was captured by template switching. To avoid experimental bias, donors of different ages were spread randomly across the sequencing lanes. For two donors (one aged 18 to 29 and one aged 80 or older), the study analyzed two additional independent replicas of 1 million unique cDNA reads from the same blood draw. Donors were grouped into four age groups: young (average roughly 16 years), middle-aged (39), aged (around 60) and long-lived (approximately 82). To track age-related changes in TCR beta repertoire diversity, the study relied on deep sequencing normalized with unique cDNA molecular identifiers. On the study overall, not on this receptor specifically: Since profiling was done on bulk unsorted PBMCs, naive and antigen-experienced compartments could not be conclusively compared. Because the CMV infection status of the donors was unknown, age-related changes in expanded clonotypes may potentially have been confounded. Estimates of total diversity from one million sequenced T cells were regarded as lower bounds and underestimates. There was a strong correlation between observed TCR beta diversity and the percentage of naive T cells measured by flow cytometry. As age increased, observed TCR beta diversity per million T cells dropped in a roughly linear way, and a significant reduction was already evident by age 40. Compared with the aged group, the long-lived group had more naive CD4+ T cells, fewer expanded clones and increased TCR diversity, a pattern suggesting age selection.

Reading from cysteine to phenylalanine, the CDR3 counts 14 amino acids. Solely the CDR3 DNA is kept, with 42 bases framed from the first base. Deletion took 0 bases off V and 5 bases off J, with a span of 12 bases between the germline ends. For CDR1 and CDR2, the germline V gene lists SGHRS and YFSETQ. Libraries were prepared through 5' RACE. Sequenced using an Illumina HiSeq 2500. A second PCR of roughly 6 to 11 cycles was run with a J-beta primer mix and a sample-barcoded 5' primer. Each TCR beta cDNA molecule received a unique molecular identifier from a template-switch 5' adaptor carrying 12 random nucleotides. Each sample yielded at least 3 million CDR3-containing paired-end reads. The Mint cDNA synthesis kit, primed by a TRBC-specific oligonucleotide, was used to synthesize first-strand cDNA from all RNA. Following uracil-DNA glycosylase treatment, all cDNA underwent a first 18-cycle PCR with the universal primers M1SS and BC2_uni_R. As for how the authors treated the data: Each sample was normalized by randomly selecting 1 million high-quality reads, each carrying a distinct molecular identifier. Instead of being binned into consensus sequences, reads that shared molecular identifiers were thrown out. MiTCR, run with a Q25 quality threshold and the strictest error-elimination algorithm, handled CDR3 identification, clonotype clustering and error correction. A nonparametric unseen species model with Euler transformation was used to estimate a lower bound on total TCR beta diversity. The raw public data were reprocessed by TCRdb itself: fastp quality trimming at Q25, MiXCR clonotype calling, in-frame beta chains only. Rows are unified per CDR3 protein, each entry keeping the most common DNA and genes. In this record, the V and J calls reflect TCRdb's handling and not the investigators' own analysis. The sample yields fewer than 1,000,000 distinct CDR3 sequences; more than 40% were counted once. The leading ten clones occupy roughly 18% of the sample.

The donors were about 40 Caucasian individuals from Russia, aged roughly 6 to 90 years, who were systemically healthy. Each donor gave roughly 9 milliliters of peripheral blood, drawn into EDTA-treated Vacutainer tubes. Ficoll-Paque density-gradient centrifugation was used to isolate PBMCs, with at least 6.5 million per sample. Trizol reagent was used to extract total RNA from PBMCs, with at least 5.5 micrograms per sample. Naive CD45RAhigh/CD27high T cell percentages were measured by flow cytometry on a PBMC aliquot from every donor. This clonotype was seen a few times. Its cognate antigen has yet to be identified. One base away there is no much larger clone; base qualities are not given.

The clonotype comes from a man aged 55 to 70 in good health. The sequence links TRBV5-1 to TRBJ2-7, with the D call perhaps TRBD1 or TRBD2, each one matching 6 bases. The sequenced sample consisted of blood. The CDR3 protein is CASSLEGGTDEQYF. The DNA sequence is given as TGCGCCAGCAGCTTGGAAGGGGGGACTGACGAGCAGTACTTC.